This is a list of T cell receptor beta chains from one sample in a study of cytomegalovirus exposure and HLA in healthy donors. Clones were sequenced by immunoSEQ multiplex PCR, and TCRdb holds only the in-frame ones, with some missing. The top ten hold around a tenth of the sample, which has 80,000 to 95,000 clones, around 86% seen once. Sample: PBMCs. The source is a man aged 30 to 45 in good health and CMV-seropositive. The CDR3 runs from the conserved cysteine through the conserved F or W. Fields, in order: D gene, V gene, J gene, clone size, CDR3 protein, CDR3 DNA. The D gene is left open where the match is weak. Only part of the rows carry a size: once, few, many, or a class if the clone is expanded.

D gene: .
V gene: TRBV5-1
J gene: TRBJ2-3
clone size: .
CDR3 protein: CASIGFSLDTQYF
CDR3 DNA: TGCGCCAGCATCGGGTTTTCCTTAGATACGCAGTATTTT

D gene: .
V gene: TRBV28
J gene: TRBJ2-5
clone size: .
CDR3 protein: CASNRIGYQKTQYF
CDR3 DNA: TGTGCCAGCAACCGCATCGGGTACCAAAAGACCCAGTACTTC

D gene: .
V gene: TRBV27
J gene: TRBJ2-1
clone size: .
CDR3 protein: CASSSQPNEQFF
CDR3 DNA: TGTGCCAGCAGTTCACAGCCCAATGAGCAGTTCTTC

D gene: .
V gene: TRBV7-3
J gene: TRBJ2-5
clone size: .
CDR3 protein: CASSLGQGETQYF
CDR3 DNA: TGTGCCAGCAGCTTAGGGCAGGGGGAGACCCAGTACTTC

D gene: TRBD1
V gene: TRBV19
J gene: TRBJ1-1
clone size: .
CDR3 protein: CASSIGGTGLTTEAFF
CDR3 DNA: TGTGCCAGTAGTATCGGCGGGACAGGGCTGACCACTGAAGCTTTCTTT

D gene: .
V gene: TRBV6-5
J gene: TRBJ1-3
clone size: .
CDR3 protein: CASSYSSRSSGNTVYF
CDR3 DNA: TGTGCCAGCAGTTACTCAAGCCGGAGCTCTGGAAACACCGTATATTTT

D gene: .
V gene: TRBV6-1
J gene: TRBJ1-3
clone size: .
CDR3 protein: CATLRQNSGNTIYF
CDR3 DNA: TGTGCCACCCTACGACAAAACTCTGGAAACACCATATATTTT

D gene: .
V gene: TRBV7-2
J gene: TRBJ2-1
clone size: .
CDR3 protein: CASSPRTGGGEQFF
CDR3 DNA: TGTGCCAGCAGCCCGAGAACCGGGGGAGGTGAGCAGTTCTTC

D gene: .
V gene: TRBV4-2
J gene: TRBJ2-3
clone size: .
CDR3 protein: CASSQAGGADTQYF
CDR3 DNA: TGTGCCAGCAGCCAGGCCGGGGGAGCAGATACGCAGTATTTT

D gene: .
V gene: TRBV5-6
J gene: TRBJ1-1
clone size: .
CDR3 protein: CASSFMGRTEAFF
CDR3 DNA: TGTGCCAGCAGCTTTATGGGGCGCACTGAAGCTTTCTTT

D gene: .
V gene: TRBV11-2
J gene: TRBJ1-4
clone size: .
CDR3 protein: CASSRRGGSAAQDEKLFF
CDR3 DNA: TGTGCCAGCAGCAGACGGGGGGGAAGCGCCGCTCAGGATGAAAAACTGTTTTTT

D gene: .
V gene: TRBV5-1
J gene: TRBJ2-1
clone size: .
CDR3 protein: CASSLSGSFSYNEQFF
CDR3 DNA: TGCGCCAGCAGCCTTAGCGGTTCTTTCTCCTACAATGAGCAGTTCTTC

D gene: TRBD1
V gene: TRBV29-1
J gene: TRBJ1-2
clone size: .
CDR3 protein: CSVDSDRGLYGYTF
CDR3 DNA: TGCAGCGTTGACTCGGACAGGGGGCTCTATGGCTACACCTTC

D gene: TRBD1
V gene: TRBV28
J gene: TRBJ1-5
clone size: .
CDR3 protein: CASSPTGQASRQPQHF
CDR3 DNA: TGTGCCAGCAGTCCCACGGGACAGGCCAGTCGTCAGCCCCAGCATTTT

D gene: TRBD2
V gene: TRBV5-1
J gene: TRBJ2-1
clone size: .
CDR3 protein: CASSLTSGIVNEQFF
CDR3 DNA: TGCGCCAGCAGCTTGACTAGCGGGATAGTCAATGAGCAGTTCTTC

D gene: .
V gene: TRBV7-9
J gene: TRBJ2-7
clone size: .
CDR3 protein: CASSSQGWYEQYF
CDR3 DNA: TGTGCCAGCAGCTCACAGGGATGGTACGAGCAGTACTTC

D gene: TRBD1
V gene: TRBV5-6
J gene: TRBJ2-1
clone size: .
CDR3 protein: CASSLARGTYREQFF
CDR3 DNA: TGTGCCAGCAGCTTGGCCAGGGGGACCTACCGGGAGCAGTTCTTC

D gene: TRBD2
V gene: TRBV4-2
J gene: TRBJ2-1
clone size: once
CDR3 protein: CASSQEVAGTRTNEQFF
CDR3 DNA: TGTGCCAGCAGCCAAGAAGTAGCCGGGACTAGAACGAATGAGCAGTTCTTC

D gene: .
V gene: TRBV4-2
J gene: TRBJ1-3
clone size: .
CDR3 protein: CASSQQFRSSGNTIYF
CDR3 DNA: TGTGCCAGCAGCCAACAATTCAGAAGCTCTGGAAACACCATATATTTT

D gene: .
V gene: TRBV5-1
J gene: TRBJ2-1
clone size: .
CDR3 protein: CASSLDARSTYNEQFF
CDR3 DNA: TGCGCCAGCAGCTTGGACGCCAGGTCAACGTACAATGAGCAGTTCTTC

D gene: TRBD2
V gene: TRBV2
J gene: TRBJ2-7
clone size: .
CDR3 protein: CASRTGLAGGEQYF
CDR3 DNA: TGTGCCAGCAGAACGGGACTAGCGGGAGGCGAGCAGTACTTC

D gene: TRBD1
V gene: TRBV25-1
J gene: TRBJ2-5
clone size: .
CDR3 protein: CASSESGQGKETQYF
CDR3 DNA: TGTGCCAGCAGTGAATCGGGACAGGGTAAAGAGACCCAGTACTTC

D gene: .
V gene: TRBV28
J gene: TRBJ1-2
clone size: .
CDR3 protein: CASSFQDKYYGYTF
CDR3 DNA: TGTGCCAGCAGTTTCCAGGACAAGTACTATGGCTACACCTTC

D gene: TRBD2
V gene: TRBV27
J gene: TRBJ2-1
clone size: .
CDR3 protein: CASRPGLAGNEQFF
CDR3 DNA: TGTGCCAGCAGACCGGGACTAGCAGGCAATGAGCAGTTCTTC

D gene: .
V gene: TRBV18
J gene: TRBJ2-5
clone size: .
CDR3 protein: CASSPLQETQYF
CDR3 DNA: TGTGCCAGCTCACCTCTTCAAGAGACCCAGTACTTC

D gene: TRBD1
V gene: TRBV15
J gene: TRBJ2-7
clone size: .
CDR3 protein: CATSTRQGADEQYF
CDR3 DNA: TGTGCCACCAGCACTCGACAGGGGGCGGACGAGCAGTACTTC

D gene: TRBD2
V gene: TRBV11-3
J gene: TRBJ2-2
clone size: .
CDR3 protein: CASSPPAGTSPFGELFF
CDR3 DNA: TGTGCCAGCAGCCCACCCGCCGGGACTAGTCCTTTCGGGGAGCTGTTTTTT

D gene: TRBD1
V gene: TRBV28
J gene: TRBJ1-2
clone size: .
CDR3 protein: CASSPTGNYGYTF
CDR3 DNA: TGTGCCAGCAGTCCGACAGGGAACTATGGCTACACCTTC

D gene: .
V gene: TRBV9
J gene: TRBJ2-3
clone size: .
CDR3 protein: CASSGGQGHADTQYF
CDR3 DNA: TGTGCCAGCAGCGGAGGGCAGGGGCATGCGGATACGCAGTATTTT

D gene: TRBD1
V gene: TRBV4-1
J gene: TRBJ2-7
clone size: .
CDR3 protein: CASSQGQGTYEQYF
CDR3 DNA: TGCGCCAGCAGCCAGGGACAGGGAACTTACGAGCAGTACTTC

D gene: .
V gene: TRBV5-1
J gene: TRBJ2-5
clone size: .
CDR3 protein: CASSFDSPSLTQYF
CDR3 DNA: TGCGCCAGCAGCTTCGACAGCCCAAGTCTGACCCAGTACTTC

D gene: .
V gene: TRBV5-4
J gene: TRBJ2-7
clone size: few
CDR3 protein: CASSLRTGSSYEQYF
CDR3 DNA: TGTGCCAGCAGCTTGAGAACGGGAAGCTCCTACGAGCAGTACTTC

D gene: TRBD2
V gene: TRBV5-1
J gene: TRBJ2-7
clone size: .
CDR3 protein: CASSWGLAGGNPSRREQYF
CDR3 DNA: TGCGCCAGCAGTTGGGGACTAGCGGGAGGGAATCCCTCTCGTCGGGAGCAGTACTTC